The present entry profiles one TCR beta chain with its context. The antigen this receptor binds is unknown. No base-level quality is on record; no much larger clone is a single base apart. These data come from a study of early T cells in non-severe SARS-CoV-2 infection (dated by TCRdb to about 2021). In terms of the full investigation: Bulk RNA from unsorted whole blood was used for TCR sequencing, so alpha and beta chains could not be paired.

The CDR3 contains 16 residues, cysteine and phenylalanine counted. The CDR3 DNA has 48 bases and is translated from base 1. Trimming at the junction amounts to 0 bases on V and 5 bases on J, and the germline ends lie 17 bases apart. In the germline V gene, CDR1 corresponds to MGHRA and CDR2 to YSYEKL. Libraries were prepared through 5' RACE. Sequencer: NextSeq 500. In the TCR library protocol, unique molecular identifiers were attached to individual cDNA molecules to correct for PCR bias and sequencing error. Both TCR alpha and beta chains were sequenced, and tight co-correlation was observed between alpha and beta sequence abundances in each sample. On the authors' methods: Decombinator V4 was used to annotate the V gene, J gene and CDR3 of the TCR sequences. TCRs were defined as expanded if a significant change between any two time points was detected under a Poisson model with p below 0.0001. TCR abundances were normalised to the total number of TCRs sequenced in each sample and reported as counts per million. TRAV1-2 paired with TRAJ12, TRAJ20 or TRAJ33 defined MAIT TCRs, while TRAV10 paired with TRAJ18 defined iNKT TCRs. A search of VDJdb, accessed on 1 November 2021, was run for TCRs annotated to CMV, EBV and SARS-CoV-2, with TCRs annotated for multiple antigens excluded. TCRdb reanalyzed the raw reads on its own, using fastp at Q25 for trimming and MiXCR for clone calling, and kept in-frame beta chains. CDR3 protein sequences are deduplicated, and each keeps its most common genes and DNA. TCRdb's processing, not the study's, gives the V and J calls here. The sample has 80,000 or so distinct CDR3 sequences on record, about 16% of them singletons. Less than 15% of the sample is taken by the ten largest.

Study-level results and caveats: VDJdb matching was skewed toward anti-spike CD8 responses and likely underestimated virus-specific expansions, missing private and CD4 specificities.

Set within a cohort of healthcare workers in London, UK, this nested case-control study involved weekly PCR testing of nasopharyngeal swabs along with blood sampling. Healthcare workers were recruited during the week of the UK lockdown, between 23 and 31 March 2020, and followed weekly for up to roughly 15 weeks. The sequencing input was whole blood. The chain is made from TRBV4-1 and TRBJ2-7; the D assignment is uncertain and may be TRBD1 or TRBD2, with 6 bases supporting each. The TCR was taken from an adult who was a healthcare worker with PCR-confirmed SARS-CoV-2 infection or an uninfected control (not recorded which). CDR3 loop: CASSQDRGTWGHEQYF. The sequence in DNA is TGCGCCAGCAGCCAAGATCGCGGGACATGGGGCCACGAGCAGTACTTC.